Many counts were recorded for the clone carrying this TCR beta chain. The antigen is unknown. The CDR3 spans 14 residues. Looked up from germline, CDR1 is LNHDA and CDR2 is SQIVND (reference sequence). Germline trimming cut 5 bases from V and 4 bases from J; bases unmatched to any gene: 4. The data stem from a study of T-cell memory formation after mild COVID-19. About the study: TCR clustering was largely donor specific. Study conclusions and caveats: For second-wave clones that peaked at day 37, SARS-CoV-2 specificity went unverified. Pre-infection memory carried some responding clones, suggesting that cross-reactive memory joined.

Amplification by 5'RACE using constant-segment primers produced TCR alpha and TCR beta cDNA libraries that carried sample barcodes and UMIs. TCRdb recomputed calls from the 5' RACE reads with MiXCR, one row per CDR3 protein. Of 29,000 or so distinct CDR3 sequences listed, 9.5% to 15% are singletons. The TCR originated in an adult woman who had mild COVID-19 (a few samples of this study predate the infection). Cell type and time point are not known. V gene TRBV19 combines with J gene TRBJ1-5; 8 nucleotides match TRBD1. The sample was PBMCs or a T cell subset sorted from them (not recorded which). The DNA for the CDR3 is TGTGCCAGTAGTCCAGGGGGCAAAAATCAGCCCCAGCATTTT. It codes for CASSPGGKNQPQHF.